This T cell receptor beta chain was recovered during a study of blood T cells in healthy people across ages. This clonotype was found once. The antigen is undetermined. Regarding the study as a whole: Using unsorted PBMCs precluded a conclusive naive versus antigen-experienced comparison.

The length of the CDR3 is 11 residues. The germline gives CDR1 SGHVS, CDR2 FNYEAQ. V lost 7 bases and J 11 bases, leaving 14 bases between the germline ends. Next came a second PCR, run for about 7 to 12 cycles, which used a sample-barcoded 5' primer along with a J-beta primer mix. TCRdb ran MiXCR on the 5' RACE reads and lists one entry per CDR3 protein. The sample lists approximately 780,000 distinct CDR3 sequences, roughly 24% occurring once. The same specimen was also included in a second study, on T cells of mothers and their children. That paper states: Each mother gave over 8 million TCR beta CDR3 reads; each child, some 2.8 million.

This clonotype was sampled from a boy aged 10-17 years in good health. J is TRBJ1-1 and V is TRBV7-6; unclear D gene. The sequenced material came from blood. The chain's CDR3 is CASILGKAAFF. In nucleotides, the CDR3 is TGTGCCAGCATCCTGGGGAAGGCGGCTTTCTTT.